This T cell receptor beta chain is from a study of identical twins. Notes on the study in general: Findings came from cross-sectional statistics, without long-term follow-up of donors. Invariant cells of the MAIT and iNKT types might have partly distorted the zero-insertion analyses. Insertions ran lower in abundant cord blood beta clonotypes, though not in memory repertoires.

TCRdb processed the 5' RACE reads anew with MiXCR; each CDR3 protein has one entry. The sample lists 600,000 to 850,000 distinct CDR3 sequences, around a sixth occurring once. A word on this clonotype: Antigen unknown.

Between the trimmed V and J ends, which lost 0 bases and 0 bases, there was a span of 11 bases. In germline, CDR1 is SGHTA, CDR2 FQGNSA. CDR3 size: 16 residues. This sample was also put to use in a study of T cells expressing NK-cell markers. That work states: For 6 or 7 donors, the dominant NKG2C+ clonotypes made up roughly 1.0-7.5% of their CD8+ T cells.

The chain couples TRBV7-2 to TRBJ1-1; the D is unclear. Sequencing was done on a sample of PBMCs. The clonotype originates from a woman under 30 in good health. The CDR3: CASSLAKVKVNTEAFF. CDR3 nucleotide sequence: TGTGCCAGCAGCTTAGCTAAGGTGAAGGTGAACACTGAAGCTTTCTTT.